These 4 T cell receptor beta chains were all obtained from the same sample, sequenced in a study of shared clonotypes between healthy human individuals. Sequencing was performed with immunoSEQ multiplex PCR; in TCRdb, only in-frame clones are kept and a portion is missing. The table shows 950,000 to 1,100,000 clones, with 70% to 80% occurring only once. The sample was memory CD4+ T cells from PBMCs. The sample's subset: CD45RA-negative fraction. Receptors originate from a man in his late teens or twenties in good health. Some clones in this sample may be carry-over from other donors' samples.

The chain has TRBV7-9 and TRBJ1-2, with TRBD1 matching over 10 bases. The V gene's germline CDR1 is SEHNR and CDR2 FQNEAQ (reference sequence). The ends lost 8 bases at V and 0 bases at J; junction bases unmatched: 12. The length of the CDR3 is 17 residues. The CDR3 sequence is CASGVKGTGATNYGYTF. CDR3 coding DNA: TGTGCCAGCGGGGTTAAGGGGACAGGGGCAACTAACTATGGCTACACCTTC.

This clone was recorded at least ten times. V usage is TRBV19 and J usage is TRBJ1-4; D unresolved. Trimming stripped 4 bases from V and 3 bases from J, with 12 bases between. Germline CDR1 reads LNHDA; CDR2 reads SQIVND (reference sequence). The CDR3 is made up of 15 amino acids. The CDR3 DNA follows: TGTGCCAGTAGTAGATACCTGGGCGCTAATGAAAAACTGTTTTTT. Encoded protein: CASSRYLGANEKLFF.

The chain uses TRBV19 and TRBJ1-2, with 7 nucleotides matching TRBD1. The germline V gene encodes CDR1 LNHDA and CDR2 SQIVND (reference sequence). This CDR3 region has 14 residues. V dropped 7 bases and J dropped 4; count of bases not matched to a gene: 9. The CDR3 sequence: CASMRGPRGYGYTF. The CDR3 DNA reads as TGTGCCAGTATGAGGGGGCCCAGGGGCTATGGCTACACCTTC.

To note about this clone: Other DNA sequences of this sample code for an identical CDR3. The chain is built from TRBV6-5 and TRBJ2-5; D might be TRBD2 (6 bases). Germline CDR1 reads MNHEY; CDR2 reads SVGAGI. The CDR3 consists of 12 residues. V lost 6 bases and J 4 bases, leaving 9 bases between the germline ends. The CDR3 bases are TGTGCCAGCAGCCCCGGGGGAGAGACCCAGTACTTC. Its translation is CASSPGGETQYF.